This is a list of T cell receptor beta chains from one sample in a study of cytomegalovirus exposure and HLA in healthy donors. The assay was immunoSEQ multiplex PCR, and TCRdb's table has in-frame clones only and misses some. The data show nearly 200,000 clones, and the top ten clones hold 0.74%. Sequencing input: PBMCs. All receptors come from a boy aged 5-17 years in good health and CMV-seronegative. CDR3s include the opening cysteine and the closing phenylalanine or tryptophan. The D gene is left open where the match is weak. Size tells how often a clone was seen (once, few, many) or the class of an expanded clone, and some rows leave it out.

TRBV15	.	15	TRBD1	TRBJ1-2	CATSREPGQTYGYTF	TGTGCCACCAGCAGAGAACCGGGACAGACCTATGGCTACACCTTC
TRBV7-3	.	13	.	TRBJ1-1	CASSHTGGTEAFF	TGTGCCAGCAGCCATACCGGGGGTACTGAAGCTTTCTTT
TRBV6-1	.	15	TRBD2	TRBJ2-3	CASSEAGGPTDTQYF	TGTGCCAGCAGTGAGGCGGGGGGGCCCACAGATACGCAGTATTTT
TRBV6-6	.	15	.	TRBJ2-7	CASSPSRTEFYEQYF	TGTGCCAGCAGCCCGTCCCGGACAGAGTTCTACGAGCAGTACTTC
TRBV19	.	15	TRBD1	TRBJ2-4	CASSSRGSGKNIQYF	TGTGCCAGTAGTAGCAGGGGGTCGGGCAAAAACATTCAGTACTTC
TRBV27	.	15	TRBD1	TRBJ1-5	CASSNYRGEDQPQHF	TGTGCCAGCAGTAACTACAGGGGGGAGGATCAGCCCCAGCATTTT
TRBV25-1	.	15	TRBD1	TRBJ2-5	CASSAGQGVKETQYF	TGTGCCAGCAGTGCGGGACAGGGTGTCAAAGAGACCCAGTACTTC
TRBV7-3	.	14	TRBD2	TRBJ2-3	CASRLAGGTDTQYF	TGTGCCAGCAGGCTAGCGGGAGGCACAGATACGCAGTATTTT
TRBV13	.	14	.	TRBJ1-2	CASSPPSQSYGYTF	TGTGCCAGCAGCCCACCTTCTCAGTCCTATGGCTACACCTTC
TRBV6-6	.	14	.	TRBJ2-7	CASSYSSGAYEQYF	TGTGCCAGCAGTTACTCGTCAGGGGCCTACGAGCAGTACTTC
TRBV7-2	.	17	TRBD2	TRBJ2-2	CASSARRPSGRPGELFF	TGTGCCAGCAGCGCAAGGCGCCCTAGCGGGCGGCCCGGGGAGCTGTTTTTT
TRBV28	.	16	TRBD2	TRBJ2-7	CASSLSGLADSYEQYF	TGTGCCAGCAGTTTAAGCGGACTAGCGGATTCCTACGAGCAGTACTTC
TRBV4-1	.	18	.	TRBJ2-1	CASSLGPRGRTDGDEQFF	TGCGCCAGCAGCCTAGGGCCCCGGGGGAGGACGGATGGTGATGAGCAGTTCTTC
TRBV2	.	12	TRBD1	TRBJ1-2	CAGGDRGHGYTF	TGTGCAGGGGGGGACAGGGGCCACGGCTACACCTTC
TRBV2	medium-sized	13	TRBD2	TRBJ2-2	CASIRGGAGELFF	TGTGCCAGCATTCGGGGAGGGGCCGGGGAGCTGTTTTTT
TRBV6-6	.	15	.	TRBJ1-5	CASSPPEGGNQPQHF	TGTGCCAGCAGCCCTCCCGAGGGCGGCAATCAGCCCCAGCATTTT
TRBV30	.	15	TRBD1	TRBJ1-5	CASKGGTGSHQPQHF	TGTGCCTCAAAGGGTGGGACAGGGAGCCACCAGCCCCAGCATTTT
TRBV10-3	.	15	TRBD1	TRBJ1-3	CAISEQGFSGNTIYF	TGTGCCATCAGCGAACAGGGGTTCTCTGGAAACACCATATATTTT
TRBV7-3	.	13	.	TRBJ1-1	CASSSGQTTEAFF	TGTGCCAGCAGCTCTGGACAGACCACTGAAGCTTTCTTT
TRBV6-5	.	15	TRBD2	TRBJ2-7	CASSYSSGGSYEQYF	TGTGCCAGCAGTTACTCGTCGGGGGGATCCTACGAGCAGTACTTC